Below, 2 T cell receptor beta chains from the same sample are listed, as sequenced in a study of T cells in localized non-small cell lung cancer. TCRdb's table, derived via immunoSEQ multiplex PCR, lists solely in-frame clones and lacks some. The sample has under 150,000 clones; 70% to 90% are singletons. The sequenced sample was peripheral blood, obtained before any cancer treatment. The source is a female donor over 55 with stage I lung adenocarcinoma.

V is TRBV5-1 and J is TRBJ2-7, with D perhaps matching TRBD1 or TRBD2 (5 bases each). The CDR3 spans 17 residues. The germline gives CDR1 SGHRS, CDR2 YFSETQ. Trimming cost V 0 bases and J 3 bases, with 19 bases left between them. Here the CDR3 reads CASSLGPGDGKDYEQYF. The DNA for the CDR3 is TGCGCCAGCAGCTTGGGGCCTGGGGACGGAAAAGACTACGAGCAGTACTTC. Filled out from reference TRBV5-1 and TRBJ2-7, the complete variable domain reads KAGVTQTPRYLIKTRGQQVTLSCSPISGHRSVSWYQQTPGQGLQFLFEYFSETQRNKGNFPGRFSGRQFSNSRSEMNVSTLELGDSALYLCASSLGPGDGKDYEQYFGPGTRLTVT.

The gene calls are TRBV19 and TRBJ1-5; TRBD1 agrees at 8 bases. The V and J ends lost 3 bases and 7 bases, in that order; junction bases with no gene match: 8. CDR1 and CDR2 (germline): LNHDA, SQIVND (reference sequence). The CDR3 length is 15 residues. The CDR3 DNA is TGTGCCAGTAGTATTAACGGACAGGGCTGGCAGCCCCAGCATTTT. Its translation is CASSINGQGWQPQHF.